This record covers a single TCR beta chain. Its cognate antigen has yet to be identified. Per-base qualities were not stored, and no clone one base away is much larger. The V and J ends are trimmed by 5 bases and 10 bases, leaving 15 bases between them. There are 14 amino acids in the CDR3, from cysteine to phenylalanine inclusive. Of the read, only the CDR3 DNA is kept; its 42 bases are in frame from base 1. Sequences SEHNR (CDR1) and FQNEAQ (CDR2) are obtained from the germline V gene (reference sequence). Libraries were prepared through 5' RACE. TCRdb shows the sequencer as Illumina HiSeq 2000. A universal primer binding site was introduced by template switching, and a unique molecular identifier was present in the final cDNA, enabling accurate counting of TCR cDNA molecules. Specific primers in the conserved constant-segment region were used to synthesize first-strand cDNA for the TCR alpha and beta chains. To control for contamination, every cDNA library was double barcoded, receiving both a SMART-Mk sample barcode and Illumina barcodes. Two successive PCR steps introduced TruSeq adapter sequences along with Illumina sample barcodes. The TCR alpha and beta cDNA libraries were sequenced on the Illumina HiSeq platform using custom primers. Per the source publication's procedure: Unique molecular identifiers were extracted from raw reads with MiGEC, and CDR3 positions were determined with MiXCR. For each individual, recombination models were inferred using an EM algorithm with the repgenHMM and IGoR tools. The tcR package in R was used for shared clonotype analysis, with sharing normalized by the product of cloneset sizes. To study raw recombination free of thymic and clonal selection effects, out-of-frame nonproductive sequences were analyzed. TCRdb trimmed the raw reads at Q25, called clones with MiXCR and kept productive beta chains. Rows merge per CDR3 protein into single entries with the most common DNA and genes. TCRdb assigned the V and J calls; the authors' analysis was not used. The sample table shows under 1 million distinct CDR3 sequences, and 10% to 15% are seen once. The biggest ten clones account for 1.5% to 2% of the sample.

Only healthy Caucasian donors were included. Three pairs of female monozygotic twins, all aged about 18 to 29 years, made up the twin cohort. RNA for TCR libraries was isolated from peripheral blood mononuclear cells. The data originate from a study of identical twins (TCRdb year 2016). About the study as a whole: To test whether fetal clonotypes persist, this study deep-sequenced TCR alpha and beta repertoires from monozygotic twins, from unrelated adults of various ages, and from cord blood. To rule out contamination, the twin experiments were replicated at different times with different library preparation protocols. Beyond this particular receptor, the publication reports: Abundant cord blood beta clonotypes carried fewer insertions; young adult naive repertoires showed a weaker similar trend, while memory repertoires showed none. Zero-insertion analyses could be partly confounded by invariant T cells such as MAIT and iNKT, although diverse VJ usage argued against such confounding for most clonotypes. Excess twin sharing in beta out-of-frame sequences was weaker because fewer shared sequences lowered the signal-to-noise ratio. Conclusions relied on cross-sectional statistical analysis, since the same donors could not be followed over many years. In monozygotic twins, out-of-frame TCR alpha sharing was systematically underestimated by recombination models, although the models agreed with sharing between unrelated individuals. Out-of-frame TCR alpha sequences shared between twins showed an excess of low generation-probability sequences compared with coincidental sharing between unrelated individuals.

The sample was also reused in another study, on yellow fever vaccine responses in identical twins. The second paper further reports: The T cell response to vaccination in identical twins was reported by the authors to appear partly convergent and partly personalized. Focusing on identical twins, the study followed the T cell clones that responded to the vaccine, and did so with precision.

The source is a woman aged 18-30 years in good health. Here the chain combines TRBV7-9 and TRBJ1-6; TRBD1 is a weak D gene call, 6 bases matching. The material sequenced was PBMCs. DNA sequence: TGTGCCAGCAGCCCACAGGGTAATAGATCACCCCTCCACTTT. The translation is CASSPQGNRSPLHF.